Reported below is one TCR beta chain. At the DNA level, this CDR3 is encoded by other sequences in the same sample as well. Trimming stripped 0 bases from V and 0 bases from J, with 6 bases between. The CDR3 extends over 15 amino acids. CDR1 is MNHEY, CDR2 SMNVEV, per germline (reference sequence). The naive CD8 population came from CD45RO-negative cells selected for CCR7, without terminally differentiated effector memory CD45RA+ cells. This sample is part of a study of shared clonotypes between healthy human individuals. In the authors' workflow: ImmunoSEQ supplied junction-only sequences lacking quality scores, so filtering was different. The method was immunoSEQ multiplex PCR; TCRdb's version includes in-frame clones alone and lacks a portion of them. V and J calls plus clone size are reproduced from that table; the DNA served to infer D and trimming. The table has roughly 810,000 clones, roughly 96% seen once.

Sequencing was performed on naive CD8+ T cells sorted from blood. This receptor was obtained from a man aged 25-45 years in good health. The chain employs TRBV27 and TRBJ2-1; possibly TRBD2 for D (6 bases). As DNA, the CDR3 is TGTGCCAGCAGTTTATCCGGGGGCTCCTACAATGAGCAGTTCTTC. Translating gives CASSLSGGSYNEQFF.